The T cell receptor (beta chain) described here comes from a study of T cells in tuberculosis. Study information: IGRA-negative adolescents, IGRA-positive adolescents with latent tuberculosis and adults with active tuberculosis formed this South African cohort.

Study-wide points: Smaller alpha distances in active tuberculosis partly reflected shorter CDR3-alpha lengths. GMM-specific TCRs were nearer to active tuberculosis alpha repertoires, suggesting expansion.

Profiling relied on immunoSEQ multiplex PCR, and the TCRdb table lists in-frame clones only, not all of them. The repertoire holds tens of thousands of clones, with 90% to 95% as singletons. For this clone: The antigen is unknown.

The germline V gene has CDR1 SGHVS and CDR2 FQNEAQ. The CDR3 runs to 15 residues. V was cut by 3 bases and J by 0 bases, with 9 bases left in between. V is TRBV7-8 and J is TRBJ1-5; D uncertain. This clonotype originated in a donor between 10 and 35 years old with latent tuberculosis or without tuberculosis infection. Some clones in this sample may be carry-over from other donors' samples. The sequencing sample was made of PBMCs. As DNA, the CDR3 is TGTGCCAGCAGCTTGGGCCGACATAGCAATCAGCCCCAGCATTTT. This codes for CASSLGRHSNQPQHF.